What follows describes a single TCR beta chain. Its antigen has not been determined. No base-level quality is on record; no much larger clone is a single base apart. This sample was included in a study of T cell responses to AZD1222 COVID-19 vaccine (dated by TCRdb to the early 2020s). For the study in its entirety: Because spike-specific TCR depth and breadth did not differ between the two schedules, AZD1222 recipients who got a second dose at roughly 4 weeks were pooled with those who got a second dose at roughly 12 weeks. TCR sequencing covered 233 trial participants: some 210 given two doses of AZD1222 and 26 given two doses of MenACWY control vaccine. Enrollment into the trials was organized by age into subgroups of 18-55, 56-69 and 70-plus years, and those subgroups contained approximately 160, 26 and 62 TCR-sequenced participants, respectively. General findings and caveats noted by the study authors: Most participants were white British and females outnumbered males, and the authors suggested that clonal diversity may have been underestimated. Because no day 14 peak-response samples were available, the repertoires could be characterized only after the peak T cell response. The vaccine-associated CD4 TCRs covered the entire spike protein, and the dominant responses fell in regions 160-218 and 743-854. Reportedly, almost half of the unique spike-specific TCRs recognized epitopes lying outside the regions that are mutated in the B.1.351 and B.1.1.7 variants. A significant rise in spike-specific TCR breadth and depth was observed after two AZD1222 doses relative to day 0 and relative to MenACWY recipients. The 56-69-year group was small, and its depth increase did not reach significance, likely because of low power. Only six or seven AZD1222 recipients were SARS-CoV-2 seropositive at baseline, limiting conclusions about previously exposed vaccinees.

The V end gives up 0 bases and the J end 5 bases, leaving 9 bases in the junction not matched to a gene. From the cysteine through the phenylalanine, the CDR3 covers 19 amino acids. Just CDR3 DNA is preserved here, 57 bases in frame from base 1. From a lookup of the germline V gene, CDR1 and CDR2 are SGDLS and YYNGEE. Sample time point, as interpreted from the label and publication: baseline before first vaccination. Vaccinee samples came from UK trials COV001 and COV002, including a single-blind randomized controlled phase 2/3 trial of AZD1222 (ChAdOx1 nCoV-19) in healthy adults. Trial participant PBMC samples were collected at day 0 and day 28 after the second dose for TCRbeta chain sequencing. The CDR3 regions of human TCRbeta chains were subjected to immunosequencing. In the original analysis: Repertoire TCRs were checked for matches against a reference library of SARS-CoV-2-specific TCRs that had been generated using the MIRA antigen-specificity platform. Breadth was defined as the fraction of unique TCRs that were SARS-CoV-2-associated, and depth was defined as the fraction of total T cells that were SARS-CoV-2-associated. Each spike-specific TCR was assigned to its reactive spike region and to a CD4 or CD8 class using the MIRA data. Log10-transformed breadth and depth values were compared by one-way ANOVA with Sidak's multiple comparisons tests. In TCRdb, the immuneACCESS table is reduced to in-frame sequences with V and J assigned. These tables do not hold every clone; where another copy was compared, an unresolved V gene accounts for under half, and the others remain unexplained. V and J calls plus clone size are reproduced from that table; the DNA served to infer D and trimming. The sample data list some 170,000 clones, and around 90% of these were observed just once. Jointly, the top ten make up about 3% of the sample.

The source material was peripheral blood, sampled on day 0 of AZD1222 vaccination. The V and J genes are TRBV9 and TRBJ2-2; 14 nucleotides in the junction match TRBD2. The source is an adult in good health. The CDR3 reads as follows: CASSVVGGLAGARTGELFF. At the DNA level, the sequence is TGTGCCAGCAGCGTAGTAGGGGGACTAGCGGGAGCACGTACCGGGGAGCTGTTTTTT.